This T cell receptor (beta chain) was identified in a study of blood T cell repertoires in COVID-19. Study-wide context: Sites in the United States, Italy and Spain provided acute and convalescent COVID-19 samples. T cells, B-cell-depleted T cells, or PBMCs supplied cDNA or gDNA.

The table lists this clone with a count of one. How the authors handled the data: For nucleated cells, counts were estimated from reference gene primer amplification. TCRdb's copy holds only in-frame clones and misses some; the assay was immunoSEQ multiplex PCR. The V and J calls and clone size were taken over from that table, and D and trimming were inferred from the DNA. The sample gives some 120,000 clones, 80% to 90% of which show up once; less than 4.5% is in the top ten. The sequencing sample was made of peripheral blood. This TCR was recovered from a woman aged 55-75 years with acute or convalescent COVID-19.

DNA for the CDR3: TGTGCCAGCAGCAAAGCGCCGACTAGCCTGATCGGCAGAGATACGCAGTATTTT. Amino acids: CASSKAPTSLIGRDTQYF. The chain has TRBV21-1 and TRBJ2-3; TRBD2 was called by the table and not checked on the DNA. TRBV21-1 is recorded as a pseudogene. The CDR3 is 18 residues long.